One and the same sample provided the 13 T cell receptor beta chains below, sequenced in a study of identical twins. One entry per CDR3 protein, called by TCRdb with MiXCR from the 5' RACE reads. This table holds about 700,000 distinct CDR3 sequences, around 6% found once. The sequenced sample was naive T cells sorted from blood. The source is a young man in good health.

This clonotype was seen many times. This rearrangement joins TRBV12-3 or TRBV12-4 to TRBJ2-1, with TRBD2 identical over 8 bases. The CDR3 contains 13 residues. V trimming: 7 bases; J trimming: 8 bases; junction bases outside the gene matches: 7. CDR3 sequence (DNA): TGTGCCAGCATACCCGGGACTAGTGATGAGCAGTTCTTC. Translating it yields CASIPGTSDEQFF.

This clonotype was observed at least ten times. The chain employs TRBV27 and TRBJ2-1; 7 positions match TRBD2. Germline V gene data show CDR1 as MNHEY and CDR2 as SMNVEV (reference sequence). This CDR3 comprises 16 residues. V was clipped by 6 bases and J by 1 base; unmatched bases: 9. This CDR3 is CASSQIGRRSYNEQFF. The DNA of the CDR3 is TGTGCCAGCAGCCAAATCGGGAGGAGATCCTACAATGAGCAGTTCTTC.

V gene TRBV7-2 combines with J gene TRBJ2-1; 9 bases agree with TRBD2. The CDR3 loop spans 15 amino acids. V shed 4 bases and J 9 bases; nucleotides not matched to a gene: 10. Germline CDR1 and CDR2: SGHTA and FQGNSA. The CDR3 region is CASSSLVGLAVEQFF. The CDR3 nucleotides are TGTGCCAGCAGCTCCCTGGTGGGACTAGCAGTTGAGCAGTTCTTC.

This clonotype came up many times. At one of its ends the junction is not consistent with the germline gene, which may arise from a read error. V gene TRBV5-1 combines with J gene TRBJ2-1, with 12 positions matching TRBD2. The CDR3 has 14 residues. CDR1 and CDR2 (germline): SGHRS, YFSETQ. CDR3 in amino acids: CASSQTTSGRTEVF. CDR3 in DNA: TGCGCCAGCAGCCAGACAACTAGCGGGAGGACGGAAGTCTTC.

This clonotype was found a few times. This chain joins TRBV6-1 and TRBJ2-3; a possible D gene is TRBD1 (6 bases). The CDR3 has 15 residues. CDR1 is MNHNS, CDR2 SASEGT, per germline. The V end lost 4 bases, the J end lost 2 bases, and 13 bases lay between the germline ends. This CDR3 is CASSGIRDTTDTQYF. The DNA for the CDR3 is TGTGCCAGCAGTGGCATCCGGGACACCACAGATACGCAGTATTTT.

Many counts were recorded for this clonotype. The chain uses TRBV5-5 and TRBJ2-1; 12 bases map to TRBD2. From germline, CDR1 is SGHKS and CDR2 YYEKEE (reference sequence). V gave up 5 bases and J gave up 7 bases; unmatched junction bases: 10. This CDR3 is built from 16 residues. Here the CDR3 DNA reads TGTGCCAGCAGTGAACGACTAGCGGGAGCAAAGAATGAGCAGTTCTTC. Translated: CASSERLAGAKNEQFF.

The sample holds a few counts of this clonotype. The rearrangement uses TRBV7-2 and TRBJ2-7, with 11 nucleotides matching TRBD2. The CDR3 totals 15 residues. The V and J ends lost 0 bases and 6 bases, in that order; junction bases with no gene match: 4. Per germline, CDR1 SGHTA and CDR2 FQGNSA. This chain's CDR3 is CASSLASGREGEQYF. The DNA of the CDR3 is TGTGCCAGCAGCTTAGCTAGCGGGAGGGAGGGCGAGCAGTACTTC.

This clonotype was seen many times. The chain employs TRBV10-1 and TRBJ2-3, with D perhaps matching TRBD2 (6 bases). The CDR3 is made up of 13 amino acids. The germline V gene encodes CDR1 WNHNN and CDR2 SYGVQD (reference sequence). Trimming shortened V by 0 bases and J by 5 bases, and 6 bases separated the two germline ends. The CDR3 DNA reads as TGCGCCAGCAGTGAGTCGCGGGGAGATACGCAGTATTTT. Protein product: CASSESRGDTQYF.

In this sample, this clonotype turned up many times. The chain is built from TRBV12-3 or TRBV12-4 and TRBJ2-1; D is unresolved. This CDR3 spans 11 amino acids. Trimming removed 1 base from V and 12 bases from J, with 7 bases in between. The CDR3 region is CASSLGMGQFF. The CDR3 nucleotides read TGTGCCAGCAGTTTAGGGATGGGGCAGTTCTTC.

This clonotype was counted only a few times. V and J are TRBV20-1 and TRBJ2-3; 8 bases are a match to TRBD2. The J segment lost 0 bases and the V segment lost 4 bases, leaving 3 bases of the junction unmatched. This CDR3 spans 14 amino acids. CDR1 and CDR2 (germline): DFQATT, SNEGSKA (reference sequence). The CDR3, as DNA: TGCAGTGCTAAACTAGCGGCTAGCACAGATACGCAGTATTTT. As protein: CSAKLAASTDTQYF.

This clonotype appeared many times. This chain's CDR3 is CASSFPAKNIQYF. Here the CDR3 DNA reads TGTGCCAGCAGTTTTCCGGCCAAAAACATTCAGTACTTC. V is TRBV28 and J is TRBJ2-4; D remains ambiguous. CDR1 and CDR2 from the germline V gene are MDHEN and SYDVKM. The V end lost 3 bases, the J end lost 1 base, and 4 bases lay between the germline ends. CDR3 length equals 13 residues.

This clonotype was counted between two and nine times. The chain is built from TRBV24-1 and TRBJ2-6; 12 bases fit TRBD1. The germline V gene encodes CDR1 KGHDR and CDR2 SFDVKD. The CDR3 has 19 amino acids. The ends lost 6 bases at V and 0 bases at J; junction bases unmatched: 8. DNA of the CDR3: TGTGCCACCAGTCCGGGACAGGGGGCAAGTTTCTCTGGGGCCAACGTCCTGACTTTC. It is translated as CATSPGQGASFSGANVLTF.

V usage is TRBV12-3 or TRBV12-4 and J usage is TRBJ2-5; TRBD1 matches 11 bases. V was clipped by 6 bases and J by 7 bases; unmatched bases: 10. This CDR3 spans 15 amino acids. The CDR3 reads CASSLDRGRGGTQYF. CDR3 DNA sequence: TGTGCCAGCAGCTTGGACAGGGGGCGAGGAGGGACCCAGTACTTC.